Following are 26 T cell receptor beta chains from one sample sequenced in a study of immune cell composition in non-small cell lung cancer (TCRdb year 2017). Normal lung samples came from the same patient and consisted of non-adjacent lung tissue collected as far from the tumour as possible, at a distance of at least 3 cm. The protocol used for the library was the immunoSEQ multiplex PCR assay. Here the immuneACCESS table is served through TCRdb, limited to in-frame sequences with V and J called. Missing clones are a known gap in these copies; in checked studies unresolved V genes cover under half, and the rest lacks a known reason. Present in this sample are 6,700 or so clones, about 68% of which were seen just once. Of the sample, roughly 10% falls within the top ten clones. Material for sequencing was non-adjacent lung tissue. These receptors were taken from a human donor with non-small cell lung cancer.

The gene calls are TRBV5-1 and TRBJ1-2; D may be TRBD1 (6 bases). The CDR3 loop spans 15 amino acids. Between the trimmed V and J ends, which lost 2 bases and 1 base, there was a span of 12 bases. Germline V gene sequence: CDR1 SGHRS, CDR2 YFSETQ. For the CDR3, the DNA is TGCGCCAGCAGCTTTCGACAGGACCTTAACTATGGCTACACCTTC. Translating gives CASSFRQDLNYGYTF.

This clone was seen a few times. The chain recombines TRBV9 with TRBJ2-1, with D tentatively TRBD2 (6 bases). The CDR3 spans 13 residues. The ends were cut back, 4 bases at V and 9 bases at J, with 14 bases in the middle. Germline V lookup: CDR1 SGDLS, CDR2 YYNGEE. CDR3 loop: CASSLRTSSEQFF. CDR3 DNA: TGTGCCAGCAGCCTGCGAACTAGCAGTGAGCAGTTCTTC.

The CDR3 loop is CASTPREVDTQYF. The CDR3 bases are TGTGCCAGCACCCCAAGGGAGGTGGATACGCAGTATTTT. The gene calls are TRBV5-4 and TRBJ2-3; D is possibly TRBD2 (6 bases). Germline V gene data show CDR1 as SGHNT and CDR2 as YYREEE (reference sequence). Trimming took off 6 bases at V and 6 bases at J, with 14 bases between the two ends. The CDR3 has 13 residues. The complete variable domain, with remaining parts taken from reference TRBV5-4 and TRBJ2-3, reads ETGVTQSPTHLIKTRGQQVTLRCSSQSGHNTVSWYQQALGQGPQFIFQYYREEENGRGNFPPRFSGLQFPNYSSELNVNALELDDSALYLCASTPREVDTQYFGPGTRLTVL.

The chain recombines TRBV13 with TRBJ2-3; the match to TRBD2 covers 11 bases. CDR3 size: 17 residues. CDR1 is PRHDT and CDR2 is FYEKMQ in the germline V gene (reference sequence). Trimming took 0 bases from V and 5 from J; bases not matched to a gene: 7. CDR3 DNA sequence: TGTGCCAGCAGCTTAGGTGGTAGCGGGAGGGCCTTAGATACGCAGTATTTT. Protein product: CASSLGGSGRALDTQYF. Combining the CDR3 with reference TRBV13 and TRBJ2-3 gives the whole variable domain AAGVIQSPRHLIKEKRETATLKCYPIPRHDTVYWYQQGPGQDPQFLISFYEKMQSDKGSIPDRFSAQQFSDYHSELNMSSLELGDSALYFCASSLGGSGRALDTQYFGPGTRLTVL.

The chain combines TRBV18 with TRBJ2-7; 7 positions agree with TRBD1. After removal of 2 bases from V and 3 bases from J, the junction contained 10 bases not matched to a gene. The CDR3 extends over 16 amino acids. Germline CDR1 reads KGHSH; CDR2 reads LQKENI. The CDR3 DNA reads as TGTGCCAGCTCACCAATACTCGGGCCAGGGGGCTACGAGCAGTACTTC. Protein sequence: CASSPILGPGGYEQYF.

This clone was seen only a few times. The chain uses TRBV2 and TRBJ1-5; a possible D gene is TRBD1 (5 bases). V was clipped by 4 bases and J by 11 bases, with 9 bases between them. Germline V gene data show CDR1 as SNHLY and CDR2 as FYNNEI. CDR3 length: 11 residues. The CDR3 DNA reads as TGTGCCAGCAGTGCTGGAGGGGCCCAGCATTTT. Residues: CASSAGGAQHF.

The chain recombines TRBV7-2 with TRBJ2-1; D is unresolved. Germline V lookup: CDR1 SGHTA, CDR2 FQGNSA. V was trimmed by 5 bases and J by 0 bases, leaving 11 bases between them. The CDR3 totals 15 residues. The CDR3 sequence is CASSRLISSYNEQFF. For the CDR3, the DNA is TGTGCCAGCAGCCGACTCATTAGCTCCTACAATGAGCAGTTCTTC. Variable domain in full (rest from reference TRBV7-2 and TRBJ2-1): GAGVSQSPSNKVTEKGKDVELRCDPISGHTALYWYRQSLGQGLEFLIYFQGNSAPDKSGLPSDRFSAERTGGSVSTLTIQRTQQEDSAVYLCASSRLISSYNEQFFGPGTRLTVL.

The CDR3 DNA reads TGTGCCAGCTCACCTTTGCTCTGGCTCAAGGGGGACACTGAAGCTTTCTTT. Protein: CASSPLLWLKGDTEAFF. The V and J genes are TRBV18 and TRBJ1-1; possible D gene TRBD1, 6 bases. Trimming took off 3 bases at V and 3 bases at J, with 20 bases between the two ends. Germline V gene data show CDR1 as KGHSH and CDR2 as LQKENI. The CDR3 totals 17 residues.

This clone is judged large. The same CDR3 can be traced to other DNA sequences in this sample. This rearrangement joins TRBV7-8 to TRBJ2-7, with no clear D. The CDR3 extends over 12 amino acids. From germline, CDR1 is SGHVS and CDR2 FQNEAQ. V dropped 1 base and J dropped 4 bases, with 5 bases sitting between them. The chain's CDR3 is CASSLGAYEQYF. CDR3 DNA: TGTGCCAGCAGCTTAGGTGCGTACGAGCAGTACTTC.

CDR3: CALSGRRTKAGVSNEKLFF. The CDR3 DNA reads as TGTGCCTTATCAGGTAGGAGGACTAAGGCCGGGGTTTCAAATGAAAAACTGTTTTTT. This chain uses TRBV30 with TRBJ1-4; no clear D. Trimming stripped 7 bases from V and 5 bases from J, with 32 bases between. Germline V gene sequence: CDR1 GTSNPN, CDR2 SVGIG (reference sequence). This CDR3 spans 19 amino acids.

This chain links TRBV7-3 with TRBJ2-7; 9 bases agree with TRBD2. Germline V gene lookup returns CDR1 SGHTA and CDR2 FQGTGA. V dropped 2 bases and J dropped 2; count of bases not matched to a gene: 7. The CDR3 has 16 residues. CDR3 sequence (DNA): TGTGCCAGCAGCTTAGTTGGTAGCGGGAGTGCCTACGAGCAGTACTTC. Its protein product is CASSLVGSGSAYEQYF.

This clone ranks as medium-sized. The V gene is TRBV9, the J gene TRBJ2-7; 8 bases line up with TRBD2. The CDR3 contains 13 residues. Germline V CDR1 and CDR2: SGDLS, YYNGEE. After removal of 0 bases from V and 5 bases from J, the junction contained 1 base not matched to a gene. CDR3 loop: CASSVAGGHEQYF. In DNA, the CDR3 is TGTGCCAGCAGCGTAGCGGGGGGGCACGAGCAGTACTTC.

CDR3 in amino acids: CASSLDSYGTSGRSTDTQYF. The CDR3 DNA follows: TGTGCCAGCAGCTTGGACTCCTACGGGACTAGCGGGAGGTCGACAGATACGCAGTATTTT. The V and J genes are TRBV5-4 and TRBJ2-3; 15 nucleotides align to TRBD2. The V gene end was trimmed by 0 bases and the J gene end by 3 bases; junction bases not matched to a gene: 11. The CDR3 is 20 residues long. Germline V gene lookup returns CDR1 SGHNT and CDR2 YYREEE (reference sequence).

The V gene is TRBV2, the J gene TRBJ2-7; D possibly corresponds to TRBD2 (7 bases). The V gene's germline CDR1 is SNHLY and CDR2 FYNNEI. V gave up 3 bases and J gave up 2 bases, with 11 bases separating them. This CDR3 comprises 14 residues. CDR3 nucleotides: TGTGCCAGCAGTGATAGGGGGGGGACCTACGAGCAGTACTTC. This codes for CASSDRGGTYEQYF. Together with reference TRBV2 and TRBJ2-7, the CDR3 gives the full variable domain: EPEVTQTPSHQVTQMGQEVILRCVPISNHLYFYWYRQILGQKVEFLVSFYNNEISEKSEIFDDQFSVERPDGSNFTLKIRSTKLEDSAMYFCASSDRGGTYEQYFGPGTRLTVT.

The sample holds one count of this clone. The CDR3 here is CASSARGSPHYEQYF. CDR3 DNA sequence: TGTGCCAGCAGCGCCAGGGGCTCCCCCCACTACGAGCAGTACTTC. This rearrangement joins TRBV13 to TRBJ2-7, with TRBD1 as a possible D gene (6 bases). In germline, CDR1 is PRHDT, CDR2 FYEKMQ (reference sequence). The CDR3 covers 15 residues. V lost 5 bases and J lost 3, with 17 bases in between.

The rearrangement uses TRBV7-2 and TRBJ2-5; 7 nucleotides match TRBD1. Unmatched junction bases numbered 2, after V lost 3 bases and J lost 1 base. CDR3 size: 14 residues. Germline-derived CDR1 and CDR2 are SGHTA and FQGNSA. In nucleotides, the CDR3 is TGTGCCAGCAGCTTCAGGGGGATCCAAGAGACCCAGTACTTC. Translating it yields CASSFRGIQETQYF.

The chain carries TRBV29-1 and TRBJ2-7, with TRBD2 matching 7 bases. J gave up 5 bases and V 6 bases, and 7 bases lay outside the gene matches. The CDR3 extends over 12 amino acids. Germline V gene data show CDR1 as SQVTM and CDR2 as ANQGSEA. CDR3 nucleotides: TGCAGCGTGCGCCAGGGAGGGAACGAGCAGTACTTC. It codes for CSVRQGGNEQYF.

This chain connects TRBV7-8 to TRBJ2-7; 10 nucleotides match TRBD2. Losses at the gene ends were 5 bases for V and 12 bases for J; bases not matched to a gene: 10. Germline V gene sequence: CDR1 SGHVS, CDR2 FQNEAQ. CDR3 size: 13 residues. The CDR3 is CASSTGLAEHAYF. DNA of the CDR3: TGTGCCAGCAGCACAGGACTAGCGGAACATGCGTACTTC. Full variable domain (missing parts from reference TRBV7-8 and TRBJ2-7): GAGVSQSPRYKVAKRGQDVALRCDPISGHVSLFWYQQALGQGPEFLTYFQNEAQLDKSGLPSDRFFAERPEGSVSTLKIQRTQQEDSAVYLCASSTGLAEHAYFGPGTRLTVT.

This chain connects TRBV29-1 to TRBJ2-1; perhaps TRBD2 as D (5 bases). The CDR3 covers 16 residues. Trimming took 3 bases from V and 0 from J, leaving 15 bases between them. The germline V gene has CDR1 SQVTM and CDR2 ANQGSEA. The CDR3 region is CSVEEDFTSSYNEQFF. The CDR3 region has the DNA TGCAGCGTTGAGGAGGACTTCACAAGCTCCTACAATGAGCAGTTCTTC.

This clone occurred once. V and J are TRBV9 and TRBJ2-7; 9 bases map to TRBD2. The CDR3 sequence is 14 residues long. The germline V gene encodes CDR1 SGDLS and CDR2 YYNGEE. V dropped 4 bases and J dropped 4; count of bases not matched to a gene: 6. CDR3 in amino acids: CASSPSGIGYEQYF. CDR3 nucleotide sequence: TGTGCCAGCAGCCCTAGCGGGATAGGATACGAGCAGTACTTC.

This rearrangement joins TRBV19 to TRBJ2-7; D perhaps matches TRBD1 (5 bases). Trimming removed 4 bases from V and 3 bases from J, with 16 bases in between. The CDR3 runs to 15 residues. CDR1 is LNHDA, CDR2 SQIVND, per germline (reference sequence). The CDR3 reads CASSNSLQGIYEQYF. The CDR3 region has the DNA TGTGCCAGTAGTAACTCTCTCCAGGGAATCTACGAGCAGTACTTC.

The chain recombines TRBV4-3 with TRBJ2-2; a possible D gene is TRBD2 (6 bases). V lost 0 bases, J lost 4 bases, and 15 bases lay in between. The CDR3 length is 17 residues. Looked up from germline, CDR1 is LGHNA and CDR2 is YSLEER. CDR3 DNA sequence: TGCGCCAGCAGCCAAGACTTGGCGACTAGGTCCACCGGGGAGCTGTTTTTT. It encodes CASSQDLATRSTGELFF.

The CDR3 here is CASSLGQGMGNEQFF. As DNA, the CDR3 is TGCGCCAGCAGCTTGGGTCAGGGGATGGGCAATGAGCAGTTCTTC. The V gene is TRBV5-1, the J gene TRBJ2-1; weak D call: TRBD1 (6 bases). CDR3 size: 15 residues. CDR1 and CDR2 from the germline V gene are SGHRS and YFSETQ. Trimming shortened V by 0 bases and J by 6 bases, and 13 bases separated the two germline ends.

CDR3 sequence: CASSPQPGQGSTGELFF. The DNA for the CDR3 is TGCGCCAGCAGCCCCCAGCCGGGACAGGGTTCCACCGGGGAGCTGTTTTTT. This rearrangement joins TRBV5-1 to TRBJ2-2, with TRBD1 identical over 9 bases. The trim removed 4 bases at V and 4 bases at J, leaving 11 bases unmatched. In germline, CDR1 is SGHRS, CDR2 YFSETQ. CDR3 length: 17 residues.

This clone appeared a few times. The J gene is TRBJ1-3, the V gene TRBV5-1, with 8 bases aligning to TRBD1. The V and J ends lost 4 bases and 2 bases, in that order; junction bases with no gene match: 5. Germline CDR1 and CDR2: SGHRS and YFSETQ. The CDR3 loop spans 15 amino acids. DNA of the CDR3: TGCGCCAGCAGCATGACAGGGGCAACTGGAAACACCATATATTTT. Residues: CASSMTGATGNTIYF.

The V gene is TRBV9, the J gene TRBJ2-1, with D perhaps TRBD2 (5 bases). Trimming shortened V by 0 bases and J by 3 bases, and 10 bases separated the two germline ends. Germline V gives CDR1 SGDLS, CDR2 YYNGEE. The CDR3 contains 15 residues. CDR3 protein: CASSVGFRGYNEQFF. CDR3 DNA: TGTGCCAGCAGCGTAGGGTTTCGGGGCTACAATGAGCAGTTCTTC.